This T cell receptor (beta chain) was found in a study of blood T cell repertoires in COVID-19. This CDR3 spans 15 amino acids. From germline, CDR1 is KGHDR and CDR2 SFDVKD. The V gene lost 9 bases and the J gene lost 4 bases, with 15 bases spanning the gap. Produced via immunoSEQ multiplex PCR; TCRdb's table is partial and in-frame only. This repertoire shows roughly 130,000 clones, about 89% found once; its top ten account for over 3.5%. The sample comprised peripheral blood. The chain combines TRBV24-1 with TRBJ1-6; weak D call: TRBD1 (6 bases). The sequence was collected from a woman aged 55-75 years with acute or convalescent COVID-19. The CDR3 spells CATDQGCLYNSPLHF. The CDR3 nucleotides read TGTGCCACCGACCAGGGGTGTTTGTATAATTCACCCCTCCACTTT.